Given below is one T cell receptor beta chain in context. This clone's antigen is unknown. One base away there is no much larger clone; base qualities are not given. The immunoSEQ Assay, a bias-controlled multiplex PCR, was used to amplify TCRbeta CDR3 regions from genomic DNA. The authors' analysis ran thus. The number of nucleated cells in each sample was estimated from the amplification of reference gene primers within the assay. To quantify the absolute abundance of each unique TCRbeta CDR3 rearrangement, sequence reads were collapsed and filtered. Productive Simpson clonality was computed per sample as the square root of Simpson's diversity index over productive rearrangements. Drawn from immuneACCESS, this table holds only the in-frame rearrangements with V and J called that TCRdb kept. Clones are partly lost; checked studies trace under half to an unresolved V gene and leave the rest unexplained. V and J calls and clone size follow that table, whereas D and trimming were derived from the DNA. Present in this sample are tens of thousands of clones, around three quarters of which were seen just once. Jointly, the top ten make up about 5.7% of the sample.

The data were taken from a study of blood T cell repertoires in COVID-19 (TCRdb year 2020). Concerning the study at large: Samples from collaborators originated in the United States, Italy and Spain and spanned both the acute and convalescent phases of COVID-19. The material from the prospective study consisted of cDNA or gDNA derived from T cells, B-cell-depleted T cells, or PBMCs. The repertoires were released in a freely available public database intended as a resource for research on the immune response to SARS-CoV-2. Deeply sampled blood TCRbeta repertoires from subjects exposed to, actively infected with, or recovered from COVID-19 were included in the dataset. Where available, HLA class I and class II types were taken from metadata supplied by the sample provider and were not determined by assay-based typing. The samples were drawn from two sources: the first 160 participants of the ongoing ImmuneRACE study, and fewer than 1,500 subjects contributed by 6 global collaborators. Nearly every sample came with metadata listing a de-identified subject ID, COVID-19 status, age in years and sex.

Overall study outcomes, separate from this receptor: How much clinical and demographic metadata was included differed by source and by participant, and the metadata was provided uncurated.

The collaborating institutions used their own protocols to collect whole blood in K2EDTA tubes. Collaborator samples were shipped for TCRbeta analysis as frozen whole blood, isolated PBMCs, or DNA extracted from either sample type. The germline V gene sets CDR1 to SGHAT and CDR2 to FQNNGV. V is cut by 5 bases and J by 9 bases, and the space between the germline ends is 17 bases. The CDR3 runs 13 residues from the cysteine to the phenylalanine. CDR3 DNA only is kept here, 39 bases in frame from base 1. The source material was peripheral blood. The receptor was derived from a man over 45 with active or convalescent COVID-19. The chain joins TRBV11-2 to TRBJ2-7; TRBD2 is possibly the D segment (5 matching bases). The nucleotides read TGTGCCAGCAGCGAATACGGAAACAGCGGGCAGTACTTC. Its translation reads: CASSEYGNSGQYF.